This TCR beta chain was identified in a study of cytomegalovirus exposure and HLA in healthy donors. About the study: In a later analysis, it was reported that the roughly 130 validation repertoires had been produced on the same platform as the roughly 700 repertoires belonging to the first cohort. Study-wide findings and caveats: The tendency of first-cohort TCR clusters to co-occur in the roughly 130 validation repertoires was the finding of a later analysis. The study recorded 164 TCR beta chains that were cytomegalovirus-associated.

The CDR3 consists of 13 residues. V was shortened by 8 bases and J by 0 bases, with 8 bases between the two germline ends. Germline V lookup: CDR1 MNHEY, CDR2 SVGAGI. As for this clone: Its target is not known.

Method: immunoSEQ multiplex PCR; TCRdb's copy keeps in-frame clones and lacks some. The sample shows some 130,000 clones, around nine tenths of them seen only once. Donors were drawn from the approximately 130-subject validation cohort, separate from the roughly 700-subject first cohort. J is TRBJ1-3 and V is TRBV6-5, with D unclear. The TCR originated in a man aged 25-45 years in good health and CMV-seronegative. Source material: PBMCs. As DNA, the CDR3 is TGTGCCAGCCAAACATACTCTGGAAACACCATATATTTT. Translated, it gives CASQTYSGNTIYF.